The clone carrying this T cell receptor beta chain was recorded once. Original data processing: Scientists estimated how many nucleated cells there were by amplifying reference gene primers. Sequencing used immunoSEQ multiplex PCR; TCRdb keeps in-frame clones, though not all of them. Clone size and V and J calls were adopted from that table, with D and trimming inferred from the DNA. The sample yields about 330,000 clones, nearly 90% seen once. Per the germline V gene, CDR1 is SGHRS and CDR2 is YFSETQ. The CDR3 has 13 residues. Deletions cut 4 bases from V and 7 bases from J, with 9 bases between. This entry comes from a study of blood T cell repertoires in COVID-19.

The sequence came from a woman aged 25 to 45 who had recovered from COVID-19. The sequenced sample was PBMCs or T cells enriched from blood (not recorded which). V gene TRBV5-1 combines with J gene TRBJ1-6, with no clear D. The chain's CDR3 is CASSSNRNSPLHF. The DNA for the CDR3 is TGCGCCAGCAGCAGCAACAGAAATTCACCCCTCCACTTT.